This T cell receptor (beta chain) was captured by sequencing in a study of blood T cell repertoires in COVID-19. About the study: Collection of acute and convalescent COVID-19 samples took place in the United States, Italy and Spain.

Germline-derived CDR1 and CDR2 are SGDLS and YYNGEE. Trimming took off 2 bases at V and 1 base at J, with 12 bases between the two ends. The CDR3 has 16 amino acids. Profiled with immunoSEQ multiplex PCR; TCRdb holds only in-frame clones, not every one. The sample lists 200,000 or so clones; about 88% were seen once. Sequenced input: peripheral blood. The gene calls are TRBV9 and TRBJ2-2, with a weak D call TRBD1 (7 bases). The sequence was obtained from a man aged 55 to 70 with acute or convalescent COVID-19. The CDR3 bases are TGTGCCAGCAGCGTGAGACAGGGAGGGAACACCGGGGAGCTGTTTTTT. Residues: CASSVRQGGNTGELFF.